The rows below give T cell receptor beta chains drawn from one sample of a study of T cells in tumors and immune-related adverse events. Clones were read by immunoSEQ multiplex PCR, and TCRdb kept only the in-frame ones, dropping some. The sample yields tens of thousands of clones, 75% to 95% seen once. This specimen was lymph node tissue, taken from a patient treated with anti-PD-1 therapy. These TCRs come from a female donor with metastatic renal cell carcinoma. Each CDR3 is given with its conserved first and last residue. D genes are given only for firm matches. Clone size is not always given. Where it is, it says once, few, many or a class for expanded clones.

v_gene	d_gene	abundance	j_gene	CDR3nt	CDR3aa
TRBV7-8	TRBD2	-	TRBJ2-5	TGTGCCAGCAGCTCCGAAGCGGGGGACCGGGAGACCCAGTACTTC	CASSSEAGDRETQYF
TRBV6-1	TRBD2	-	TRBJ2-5	TGTGCCAGCAGACCGGGACTAGCGGTTCAGACCCAGTACTTC	CASRPGLAVQTQYF
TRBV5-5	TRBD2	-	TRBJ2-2	TGTGCCAGCAGCTCCCGGACTAGCGGGGGGATAACCGGGGAGCTGTTTTTT	CASSSRTSGGITGELFF
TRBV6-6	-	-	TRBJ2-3	TGTGCCAGCAGTTATCGGCCAGAGACAGATACGCAGTATTTT	CASSYRPETDTQYF
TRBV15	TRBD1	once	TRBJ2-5	TGTGCCACCAGCAGAGATAAGGCGACAGGGTTACGGGAGACCCAGTACTTC	CATSRDKATGLRETQYF
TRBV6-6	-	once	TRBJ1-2	TGTGCCAGCACCAGTAGGCCTAACTATGGCTACACCTTC	CASTSRPNYGYTF
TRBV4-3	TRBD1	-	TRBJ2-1	TGCGCCAGCAGCCAAGGTAGAATTGGCGACAGGGGACCGGATGAGCAGTTCTTC	CASSQGRIGDRGPDEQFF
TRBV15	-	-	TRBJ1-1	TGTGCCACCAGCAGAGGTCTAGGTGGTTGGGAGGCTTTCTTT	CATSRGLGGWEAFF
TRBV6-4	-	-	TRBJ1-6	TGTGCCAGCGGAAACTCCAATTCACCCCTCCACTTT	CASGNSNSPLHF
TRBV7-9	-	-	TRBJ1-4	TGTGCCAGCAGCGGAAGAATCCGTGAAAAACTGTTTTTT	CASSGRIREKLFF
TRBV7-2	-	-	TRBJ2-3	TGTGCCAGCAGCTTAGTCGGGGGCCGCACAGATACGCAGTATTTT	CASSLVGGRTDTQYF
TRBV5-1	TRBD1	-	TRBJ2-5	TGCGCCAGCAGCCCCGAGACAGGGGCGAGTGAGACCCAGTACTTC	CASSPETGASETQYF
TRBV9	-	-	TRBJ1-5	TGTGCCAGCAGCGTAGAGGGGATAGATCAGCCCCAGCATTTT	CASSVEGIDQPQHF
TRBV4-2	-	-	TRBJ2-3	TGTGCCAGCAGCCAAGTTGGGGGGTCGGGCACAGATACGCAGTATTTT	CASSQVGGSGTDTQYF
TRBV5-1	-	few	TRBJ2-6	TGCGCCAGCAGCCCTCAGGGGGGAGGGGCCAACGTCCTGACTTTC	CASSPQGGGANVLTF
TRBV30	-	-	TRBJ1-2	TGTGCCTGGGGGACCTCCTATGGCTACACCTTC	CAWGTSYGYTF
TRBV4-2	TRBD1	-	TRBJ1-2	TGTGCCAGTCGGGACAGGGGAAACTATGGCTACACCTTC	CASRDRGNYGYTF
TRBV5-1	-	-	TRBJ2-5	TGCGCCAGCAGCTTGTCTCTGGAGACCCAGTACTTC	CASSLSLETQYF
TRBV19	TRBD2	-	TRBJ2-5	TGTGCCAGTAGCCGGGGGGGTCAGGGTCGTAGGGAGACCCAGTACTTC	CASSRGGQGRRETQYF
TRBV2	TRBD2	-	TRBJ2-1	TGTGCCAGTAGACTAGCCTATGAGCAGTTCTTC	CASRLAYEQFF
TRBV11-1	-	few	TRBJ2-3	TGTGCCAGCAGCTTAGAGGGCCCCCTAGATACGCAGTATTTT	CASSLEGPLDTQYF
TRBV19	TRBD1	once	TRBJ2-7	TGTGCCAGTAGTCCACCGGGACAGGGGGCCTACGAGCAGTACTTC	CASSPPGQGAYEQYF
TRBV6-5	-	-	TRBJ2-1	TGTGCCAGCACCCAAAAGGGGTCCTACAATGAGCAGTTCTTC	CASTQKGSYNEQFF
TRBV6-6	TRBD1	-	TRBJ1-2	TGTGCCAGCAGTTACTCCGCCCAGGGGGACTATGGCTACACCTTC	CASSYSAQGDYGYTF
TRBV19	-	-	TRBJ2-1	TGTGCCAGTAGTATGGGTCTCGAGCAGTTCTTC	CASSMGLEQFF
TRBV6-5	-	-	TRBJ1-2	TGTGCCAGCAGCCTAAGCTCCGGGACAATCTATGGCTACACCTTC	CASSLSSGTIYGYTF
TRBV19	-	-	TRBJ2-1	TGTGCCAGTAGTATCCTGGACGTTAGCTCCTACAATGAGCAGTTCTTC	CASSILDVSSYNEQFF